These 32 T cell receptor beta chains came from one sample sequenced in a study of blood T cell repertoires in COVID-19. The repertoire was sequenced with immunoSEQ multiplex PCR; TCRdb's copy has only in-frame clones and lacks some. The repertoire holds roughly 60,000 clones, 88% seen once, with roughly 3.5% in the top ten. Sequencing was carried out using peripheral blood. All receptors come from a man aged 45 to 65 with active COVID-19.

V usage is TRBV9 and J usage is TRBJ2-7, with 11 bases fitting TRBD1. V was pared by 1 base and J by 6 bases, with 6 bases of the junction left unmatched. Germline lookup yields CDR1 SGDLS and CDR2 YYNGEE. This CDR3 has 15 amino acids. CDR3 in amino acids: CASSVTSGTGGEQYF. CDR3 nucleotides: TGTGCCAGCAGCGTAACATCCGGGACAGGGGGCGAGCAGTACTTC.

The J gene is TRBJ2-1, the V gene TRBV5-4, with D perhaps TRBD2 (6 bases). CDR1 is SGHNT and CDR2 is YYREEE in the germline V gene (reference sequence). This CDR3 is built from 14 residues. Trimming removed 2 bases from V and 0 bases from J, with 6 bases in between. The CDR3 nucleotides read TGTGCCAGCAGCTTCGGGGGCTCCTACAATGAGCAGTTCTTC. Translated: CASSFGGSYNEQFF.

The V gene is TRBV18, the J gene TRBJ1-1; 9 bases are a match to TRBD1. The V gene's germline CDR1 is KGHSH and CDR2 LQKENI. The CDR3 totals 15 residues. The V segment lost 3 bases and the J segment 7 bases; nucleotides outside the gene matches: 9. The CDR3 sequence: CASSPRQGETSEAFF. The CDR3 DNA reads as TGTGCCAGCTCACCCCGACAGGGGGAGACTAGTGAAGCTTTCTTT.

V gene TRBV6-5 combines with J gene TRBJ2-7; 7 positions match TRBD2. The junction had 6 bases not matched to a gene; V was cut back by 6 bases and J by 1 base. There are 14 residues in the CDR3. Germline CDR1 is MNHEY and CDR2 is SVGAGI. CDR3 coding DNA: TGTGCCAGCAGGCCTGGCGGGGGATCCTACGAGCAGTACTTC. It translates to CASRPGGGSYEQYF.

The chain employs TRBV5-1 and TRBJ2-1, with TRBD1 matching over 7 bases. The V gene's germline CDR1 is SGHRS and CDR2 YFSETQ. The CDR3 totals 15 residues. The V and J ends lost 1 base and 4 bases, in that order; junction bases with no gene match: 5. CDR3 region: CASSLTTGAYNEQFF. The CDR3 nucleotides read TGCGCCAGCAGCTTGACTACAGGGGCTTACAATGAGCAGTTCTTC.

This chain uses TRBV18 with TRBJ1-6; 8 bases line up with TRBD1. The germline V gene encodes CDR1 KGHSH and CDR2 LQKENI. The CDR3 loop spans 14 amino acids. V was pared by 4 bases and J by 6 bases, with 2 bases of the junction left unmatched. The CDR3 reads CASSRTGSNSPLHF. The CDR3 DNA reads as TGTGCCAGCTCACGGACAGGGTCTAATTCACCCCTCCACTTT.

The chain uses TRBV7-8 and TRBJ1-4; tentatively, D is TRBD1 (5 bases). Germline V gene data show CDR1 as SGHVS and CDR2 as FQNEAQ. Trimming left V 5 bases short and J 3 bases short, with 16 bases between. The CDR3 has 16 amino acids. Here the CDR3 reads CASSPKVPGANEKLFF. CDR3 DNA sequence: TGTGCCAGCAGCCCTAAAGTGCCGGGGGCTAATGAAAAACTGTTTTTT.

The chain has TRBV7-8 and TRBJ2-2; 11 nucleotides match TRBD2. The CDR3 spans 17 residues. Germline CDR1 SGHVS, CDR2 FQNEAQ. V shed 0 bases and J 7 bases; nucleotides not matched to a gene: 7. The CDR3 here is CASSLAGLADLIGELFF. The CDR3 DNA reads as TGTGCCAGCAGCTTAGCGGGACTAGCGGACCTCATCGGGGAGCTGTTTTTT. The entire variable domain, with the rest obtained from reference TRBV7-8 and TRBJ2-2, is as follows: GAGVSQSPRYKVAKRGQDVALRCDPISGHVSLFWYQQALGQGPEFLTYFQNEAQLDKSGLPSDRFFAERPEGSVSTLKIQRTQQEDSAVYLCASSLAGLADLIGELFFGEGSRLTVL.

The gene calls are TRBV12-3 or TRBV12-4 and TRBJ2-3; D is uncertain. The CDR3 totals 12 residues. Trimming left V 6 bases short and J 11 bases short, with 15 bases between. CDR3 protein: CASSPSVLGQYF. The CDR3 DNA follows: TGTGCCAGCAGCCCGTCGGTCCTCGGGCAGTATTTT.

This sequence joins TRBV18 and TRBJ1-1; D unresolved. The V and J ends lost 7 bases and 6 bases respectively, with 15 bases between them. This CDR3 is built from 13 residues. Germline V gives CDR1 KGHSH, CDR2 LQKENI. In DNA, the CDR3 is TGTGCCAGCTTGTCTCTGAGGGTCCCTGAAGCTTTCTTT. Amino acid sequence: CASLSLRVPEAFF.

Only one count was recorded for this clone. The V and J genes are TRBV29-1 and TRBJ1-4, with D perhaps matching TRBD1 (6 bases). The germline gives CDR1 SQVTM, CDR2 ANQGSEA. V was clipped by 7 bases and J by 4 bases, with 22 bases between them. This CDR3 is built from 16 residues. The CDR3 sequence: CSALGQTPSGNEKLFF. The CDR3 DNA sequence: TGCAGCGCGCTAGGACAGACCCCCTCGGGTAATGAAAAACTGTTTTTT.

The rearrangement links TRBV9 to TRBJ2-1; no reliable D call. Trimming left V 0 bases short and J 0 bases short, with 10 bases between. This CDR3 spans 16 amino acids. Germline V gene sequence: CDR1 SGDLS, CDR2 YYNGEE. This chain's CDR3 is CASSVGAGSSYNEQFF. The DNA for the CDR3 is TGTGCCAGCAGCGTAGGGGCAGGAAGCTCCTACAATGAGCAGTTCTTC.

This chain links TRBV5-1 with TRBJ1-1; 11 bases map to TRBD1. CDR1 and CDR2 from the germline V gene are SGHRS and YFSETQ. CDR3 length: 15 amino acids. Unmatched junction bases numbered 7, after V lost 2 bases and J lost 7 bases. The CDR3 spells CASSFGQGAGSEAFF. The CDR3 nucleotides read TGCGCCAGCAGCTTCGGACAGGGGGCAGGTAGTGAAGCTTTCTTT.

The chain recombines TRBV6-5 with TRBJ2-3; 7 positions agree with TRBD1. CDR1 is MNHEY and CDR2 is SVGAGI in the germline V gene. This CDR3 contains 14 residues. Losses at the gene ends were 5 bases for V and 11 bases for J; bases not matched to a gene: 13. CDR3 amino acids: CASSQQGSGYGQYF. DNA of the CDR3: TGTGCCAGCAGTCAACAGGGGTCGGGGTATGGGCAGTATTTT.

The chain has TRBV7-9 and TRBJ2-1, with 9 bases matching TRBD2. V lost 5 bases and J lost 8; bases outside the gene matches: 10. Germline V lookup: CDR1 SEHNR, CDR2 FQNEAQ (reference sequence). The CDR3 sequence is 15 residues long. The CDR3 spells CASSQSRGGPDEQFF. The DNA of the CDR3 is TGTGCCAGCAGCCAATCGCGGGGGGGCCCCGATGAGCAGTTCTTC.

J is TRBJ1-1 and V is TRBV5-1, with 7 bases fitting TRBD1. V lost 5 bases and J lost 2; bases outside the gene matches: 6. The CDR3 consists of 14 residues. Germline V gives CDR1 SGHRS, CDR2 YFSETQ. CDR3 residues: CASSTGQTNTEAFF. CDR3 bases: TGCGCCAGCAGTACGGGACAGACCAACACTGAAGCTTTCTTT.

This clone came up a few times. The genes are TRBV4-1 and TRBJ2-2, with D hard to call. V was pared by 1 base and J by 4 bases, with 4 bases between. Germline loops: CDR1 MGHRA, CDR2 YSYEKL. The CDR3 has 13 residues. The CDR3 sequence: CASSQGSTGELFF. As DNA, the CDR3 is TGCGCCAGCAGCCAAGGTAGCACCGGGGAGCTGTTTTTT.

Only one count was recorded for this clone. The gene calls are TRBV28 and TRBJ2-5, with a possible D match to TRBD2 (5 bases). The length of the CDR3 is 12 residues. Between the trimmed V and J ends, which lost 8 bases and 6 bases, there was a span of 13 bases. Per the germline V gene, CDR1 is MDHEN and CDR2 is SYDVKM. CDR3 residues: CASGSLLKTQYF. CDR3 coding DNA: TGTGCCAGCGGGAGTCTCTTAAAGACCCAGTACTTC.

The chain joins TRBV13 to TRBJ2-7, with D perhaps matching TRBD2 (6 bases). The CDR3 length is 17 residues. V lost 4 bases to trimming and J lost 5 bases, with 24 bases between them. The germline gives CDR1 PRHDT, CDR2 FYEKMQ (reference sequence). The CDR3 region is CASSSNRPGVSRNEQYF. In nucleotides, the CDR3 is TGTGCCAGCAGCTCCAACCGCCCGGGGGTTAGCCGGAACGAGCAGTACTTC.

V usage is TRBV2 and J usage is TRBJ1-1; D perhaps matches TRBD1 (6 bases). This CDR3 contains 13 residues. In germline, CDR1 is SNHLY, CDR2 FYNNEI. V lost 11 bases and J lost 1, with 14 bases in between. The CDR3 reads CAGSGDANTEAFF. DNA for the CDR3: TGTGCCGGCTCAGGGGATGCGAACACTGAAGCTTTCTTT.

A single count supports this clone. The gene calls are TRBV10-3 and TRBJ2-2; weak D call: TRBD1 (5 bases). CDR1 is ENHRY, CDR2 SYGVKD, per germline. The CDR3 spans 18 residues. V dropped 0 bases and J dropped 7 bases, with 21 bases sitting between them. The CDR3 DNA is TGTGCCATCAGTGAGTCTTCAAGGGGCGAAAGGAAGGACGGGGAGCTGTTTTTT. Encoded protein: CAISESSRGERKDGELFF.

The chain is built from TRBV5-6 and TRBJ1-1; D gene uncertain. This CDR3 region has 15 residues. Trimming removed 3 bases at V and 1 base at J, with 13 bases between. Germline values: CDR1 SGHDT, CDR2 YYEEEE. The CDR3 loop is CASSSARRPNTEAFF. The DNA of the CDR3 is TGTGCCAGCAGCTCCGCTAGACGGCCGAACACTGAAGCTTTCTTT.

The chain has TRBV6-5 and TRBJ1-2; D remains ambiguous. Germline V gives CDR1 MNHEY, CDR2 SVGAGI. The CDR3 is 15 amino acids. V was trimmed by 0 bases and J by 0 bases, leaving 8 bases between them. CDR3 nucleotides: TGTGCCAGCAGTTACTCGGCGGGGTCTAACTATGGCTACACCTTC. Translated: CASSYSAGSNYGYTF.

This clone appeared a single time. The CDR3 here is CASREQGDPNTEAFF. The CDR3 DNA is TGTGCCAGCAGGGAACAGGGCGACCCGAACACTGAAGCTTTCTTT. V is TRBV5-5 and J is TRBJ1-1; possible D gene TRBD1, 6 bases. This CDR3 contains 15 residues. The ends were cut back, 5 bases at V and 1 base at J, with 15 bases in the middle. Germline CDR1 and CDR2: SGHKS and YYEKEE (reference sequence).

The rearrangement joins TRBV7-2 to TRBJ1-6; 9 positions agree with TRBD1. CDR1 and CDR2 (germline): SGHTA, FQGNSA. The J segment lost 9 bases and the V segment lost 7 bases, leaving 7 bases of the junction unmatched. The CDR3 covers 14 residues. The CDR3 loop reads CASTRDREGSPLHF. The CDR3 region has the DNA TGTGCCAGCACCCGGGACAGGGAAGGTTCACCCCTCCACTTT.

The V and J genes are TRBV5-1 and TRBJ1-4; 8 nucleotides match TRBD1. V was clipped by 4 bases and J by 4 bases; unmatched bases: 6. Germline values: CDR1 SGHRS, CDR2 YFSETQ. This CDR3 comprises 15 residues. For the CDR3, the DNA is TGCGCCAGCAGCGAAGAAGGACAGGGTAATGAAAAACTGTTTTTT. It translates to CASSEEGQGNEKLFF.

The chain employs TRBV4-1 and TRBJ1-2; D is possibly TRBD1 (6 bases). The CDR3 is 14 amino acids. The germline V gene encodes CDR1 MGHRA and CDR2 YSYEKL. V lost 1 base and J 4 bases, leaving 10 bases between the germline ends. CDR3 coding DNA: TGCGCCAGCAGCCAAGCCCTGGACAGCTATGGCTACACCTTC. Translating it yields CASSQALDSYGYTF.

The V and J genes are TRBV18 and TRBJ1-4, with unresolved D. The V end lost 8 bases, the J end lost 4 bases, and 14 bases lay between the germline ends. Looked up from germline, CDR1 is KGHSH and CDR2 is LQKENI. The CDR3 totals 14 residues. DNA of the CDR3: TGTGCCAGCGCTCGGGCGGGGATTAATGAAAAACTGTTTTTT. Protein: CASARAGINEKLFF.

The chain carries TRBV27 and TRBJ1-6; no definite D call. V was clipped by 1 base and J by 11 bases, with 9 bases between them. The CDR3 is 13 amino acids. The germline V gene encodes CDR1 MNHEY and CDR2 SMNVEV (reference sequence). The CDR3 DNA reads TGTGCCAGCAGTTTATACCGGGAAGCACCCCTCCACTTT. Protein product: CASSLYREAPLHF.

This clone was observed a handful of times. In DNA form, the CDR3 reads TGTGCCAGCAGCACAGGGGCGGGCAATCAGCCCCAGCATTTT. It translates to CASSTGAGNQPQHF. The chain links TRBV6-5 to TRBJ1-5, with 7 bases lining up with TRBD1. The germline CDR1 and CDR2 sequences are MNHEY and SVGAGI. The V segment lost 6 bases and the J segment 2 bases; nucleotides outside the gene matches: 4. This CDR3 has 14 residues.

The chain couples TRBV7-2 to TRBJ2-5; no firm D call. V was pared by 1 base and J by 4 bases, with 7 bases between. This CDR3 contains 13 residues. Looked up from germline, CDR1 is SGHTA and CDR2 is FQGNSA. CDR3: CASSLGTRETQYF. CDR3 bases: TGTGCCAGCAGCTTAGGCACGAGAGAGACCCAGTACTTC.

The rearrangement links TRBV10-3 to TRBJ2-5; 10 nucleotides align to TRBD2. The CDR3 is 15 amino acids. With V trimmed by 6 bases and J by 4 bases, 8 bases remained unmatched. Germline V gene data show CDR1 as ENHRY and CDR2 as SYGVKD. The CDR3 region is CAIRESGGASETQYF. CDR3 bases: TGTGCCATCAGGGAGAGCGGGGGGGCCTCAGAGACCCAGTACTTC.